Below, 3 T cell receptor beta chains from the same sample are listed, as sequenced in a study of response to subunit inactivated influenza vaccine. One entry per CDR3 protein results from TCRdb running MiXCR on the RT-PCR reads. The sample has around 850,000 distinct CDR3 sequences, less than 20% seen once. The sample was PBMCs from blood, taken 4 to 6 days after vaccination. These receptors were collected from a man aged 50 or older who received an inactivated influenza vaccine.

In this sample, this clonotype turned up many times. CDR3 sequence (DNA): TGTGCCAGCAGTCCCCAATCCGCGGGAGGGCCCCAGCAGTTCTTC. This translates into CASSPQSAGGPQQFF. The rearrangement links TRBV6-1 to TRBJ2-1; 9 bases match TRBD2. Germline CDR1 is MNHNS and CDR2 is SASEGT. J lost 11 bases, V lost 5 bases, and 13 bases had no gene match. CDR3 size: 15 residues.

This sequence joins TRBV27 and TRBJ2-5; perhaps TRBD1 as D (6 bases). The V end lost 6 bases, the J end lost 5 bases, and 16 bases lay between the germline ends. CDR3 length equals 14 residues. CDR1 and CDR2 from the germline V gene are MNHEY and SMNVEV (reference sequence). Written as DNA, the CDR3 is TGTGCCAGCAGCCCTAATACAGGGTTGGAGACCCAGTACTTC. Translation: CASSPNTGLETQYF.

The chain employs TRBV12-5 and TRBJ2-1, with D unresolved. Germline assignment: CDR1 LGHNT and CDR2 FRNRAP. This CDR3 is built from 16 residues. Trimming took off 1 base at V and 6 bases at J, with 16 bases between the two ends. The CDR3 region has the DNA TGTGCTAGTGGTTTGGCGGACCCCCCTGTCTTCAATGAGCAGTTCTTC. It translates to CASGLADPPVFNEQFF.